The TCR beta chain described here comes from a study of T cell clonality in common variable immunodeficiency. Only in-frame clones appear in the TCRdb table, and some are missing; sequencing was by immunoSEQ multiplex PCR. The record shows about 28,000 clones for this sample, with no singletons present. From germline, CDR1 is LNHDA and CDR2 SQIVND (reference sequence). J gave up 4 bases and V 4 bases, and 4 bases lay outside the gene matches. The CDR3 contains 14 residues. This clone came up many times. The observed sequence ends 3 residues before the CDR3 terminus, with the missing tail filled in from the germline J gene.

The chain is built from TRBV19 and TRBJ2-5; 9 bases are a match to TRBD1. Sequencing was carried out using peripheral blood mononuclear cells. This receptor was obtained from a person between 18 and 75 years old in good health. The CDR3 is CASSTGQGGETQYF. The CDR3 bases that were read are TGTGCCAGTAGTACGGGACAGGGAGGAGAGACC.